Listed below are T cell receptor beta chains from one sample, sequenced in a study of shared clonotypes between healthy human individuals. Generated by immunoSEQ multiplex PCR, the TCRdb table keeps only in-frame clones and is missing some. Found here are approximately 1,000,000 clones, roughly 80% of them singletons; the top ten hold approximately 0.9%. Input material: memory CD4+ T cells from PBMCs. These TCRs come from a young man in good health. Some clones in this sample may be carry-over from other donors' samples. Both conserved end residues are part of each CDR3. Fields, in order: D gene, V gene, clone size, J gene, CDR3 protein, CDR3 DNA. The D gene is left open where the match is weak. Part of the rows lack a size; the others show once, few, many or a class for expanded clones.

.,TRBV11-2,.,TRBJ2-3,CASSLGRDTQYF,TGTGCCAGCAGCTTAGGACGGGATACGCAGTATTTT
.,TRBV7-8,once,TRBJ2-7,CASSFPQGYEQYF,TGTGCCAGCAGCTTCCCCCAGGGGTACGAGCAGTACTTC
TRBD1,TRBV29-1,many,TRBJ2-5,CSVVRDREETQYF,TGCAGCGTCGTCCGGGACAGGGAGGAGACCCAGTACTTC
.,TRBV6-5,.,TRBJ1-3,CASTSQGNTIYF,TGTGCCAGCACCTCACAGGGCAACACCATATATTTT
.,TRBV11-2,.,TRBJ1-1,CASSRARVTEAFF,TGTGCCAGCAGCCGCGCCAGGGTCACTGAAGCTTTCTTT
.,TRBV5-4,.,TRBJ2-2,CASSSLGQGFTGELFF,TGTGCCAGCAGCTCCCTGGGGCAGGGGTTCACCGGGGAGCTGTTTTTT
.,TRBV27,.,TRBJ2-1,CASSLRDPRSGNEQFF,TGTGCCAGCAGTTTAAGGGACCCCAGGAGCGGGAATGAGCAGTTCTTC
.,TRBV27,.,TRBJ1-2,CASSSGTGGLGYTF,TGTGCCAGCAGTTCCGGGACGGGAGGGTTAGGCTACACCTTC
TRBD1,TRBV29-1,.,TRBJ2-1,CSVEGFVRGLGYNEQFF,TGCAGCGTTGAAGGCTTCGTCAGGGGGCTGGGGTACAATGAGCAGTTCTTC
.,TRBV7-2,.,TRBJ1-5,CASSLVDSGNQPQHF,TGTGCCAGCAGCTTAGTGGACAGTGGCAATCAGCCCCAGCATTTT
.,TRBV9,.,TRBJ2-5,CASSVVRDETQYF,TGTGCCAGCAGCGTAGTACGGGATGAGACCCAGTACTTC
TRBD1,TRBV4-1,.,TRBJ1-2,CASSQPGQGQDGYTF,TGCGCCAGCAGCCAACCAGGACAGGGCCAGGATGGCTACACCTTC
.,TRBV4-1,.,TRBJ2-1,CASSQGKAGYNEQFF,TGCGCCAGCAGCCAAGGGAAAGCGGGTTACAATGAGCAGTTCTTC
TRBD1,TRBV19,.,TRBJ1-5,CASSILPGQKNQPQHF,TGTGCCAGTAGTATTCTCCCGGGACAGAAAAATCAGCCCCAGCATTTT
.,TRBV6-5,.,TRBJ2-5,CASSFRSWGGETQYF,TGTGCCAGCAGTTTCCGATCGTGGGGAGGAGAGACCCAGTACTTC
.,TRBV5-4,many,TRBJ2-3,CASSLSGHGGTDTQYF,TGTGCCAGCAGCCTTTCAGGCCATGGGGGCACAGATACGCAGTATTTT
TRBD1,TRBV7-2,.,TRBJ2-5,CASSQPGGRETQYF,TGTGCCAGCAGCCAACCAGGGGGTAGAGAGACCCAGTACTTC
.,TRBV4-2,.,TRBJ2-2,CASSQVGVVRTGELFF,TGTGCCAGCAGCCAAGTGGGGGTGGTTAGGACCGGGGAGCTGTTTTTT
.,TRBV6-1,.,TRBJ1-4,CASSDLRGNEKLFF,TGTGCCAGCAGTGACTTACGGGGGAACGAAAAACTGTTTTTT
.,TRBV7-8,.,TRBJ1-2,CASSLGTSFGYTF,TGTGCCAGCAGCTTAGGCACGAGCTTCGGCTACACCTTC
TRBD1,TRBV29-1,few,TRBJ2-2,CSVPGQGAPGPGELFF,TGCAGCGTTCCGGGACAGGGGGCGCCTGGCCCCGGGGAGCTGTTTTTT
.,TRBV10-3,.,TRBJ2-7,CAISDPGKGSSYEQYF,TGTGCCATCAGTGATCCGGGGAAGGGGTCCTCCTACGAGCAGTACTTC
TRBD1,TRBV7-2,.,TRBJ2-7,CASSPVPGQGRGNSYEQYF,TGTGCCAGCAGCCCCGTCCCGGGACAGGGTCGAGGCAACTCCTACGAGCAGTACTTC
.,TRBV5-1,.,TRBJ2-1,CASSLVGPSLDNEQFF,TGCGCCAGCAGCTTGGTTGGACCCTCATTGGACAATGAGCAGTTCTTC
TRBD2,TRBV4-2,.,TRBJ2-1,CASSQHGEGGYNEQFF,TGTGCCAGCAGCCAACATGGGGAGGGTGGCTACAATGAGCAGTTCTTC
.,TRBV27,.,TRBJ1-5,CASSLVAGHQPQHF,TGTGCCAGCAGTTTAGTGGCAGGGCATCAGCCCCAGCATTTT
TRBD2,TRBV5-1,.,TRBJ2-1,CASSLRTSGRASTYNEQFF,TGCGCCAGCAGCTTACGGACTAGCGGGAGGGCCAGCACCTACAATGAGCAGTTCTTC
TRBD1,TRBV2,.,TRBJ2-7,CASSGQGAAYEQYF,TGTGCCAGCAGTGGACAGGGGGCGGCCTACGAGCAGTACTTC
TRBD1,TRBV15,.,TRBJ2-7,CATSRGDRVSYEQYF,TGTGCCACCAGCAGGGGGGACAGGGTATCCTACGAGCAGTACTTC
.,TRBV29-1,.,TRBJ2-4,CSVEGQEKNIQYF,TGCAGCGTTGAAGGGCAGGAGAAAAACATTCAGTACTTC
.,TRBV30,few,TRBJ1-2,CAWSLAAKASGYTF,TGTGCCTGGAGCTTAGCGGCCAAGGCGAGTGGCTACACCTTC
.,TRBV7-7,.,TRBJ2-6,CASSLGQVGGANVLTF,TGTGCCAGCAGCTTAGGCCAGGTCGGTGGGGCCAACGTCCTGACTTTC
TRBD2,TRBV28,.,TRBJ2-1,CASRVSGRYNEQFF,TGTGCCAGCAGAGTTAGCGGGAGGTACAATGAGCAGTTCTTC
.,TRBV18,.,TRBJ1-3,CATSNKGDTIYF,TGTGCCACCTCGAACAAGGGAGACACCATATATTTT
.,TRBV28,.,TRBJ2-5,CASTTRAGARGRETQYF,TGTGCCAGCACCACCAGGGCCGGGGCCCGGGGTCGGGAGACCCAGTACTTC
TRBD2,TRBV7-3,.,TRBJ2-3,CASSLLAGPTDTQYF,TGTGCCAGCAGCTTACTAGCGGGGCCCACAGATACGCAGTATTTT
.,TRBV19,once,TRBJ2-7,CASSSPGAESSYEQYF,TGTGCCAGTAGTTCCCCCGGGGCAGAGAGCTCCTACGAGCAGTACTTC
TRBD1,TRBV7-3,.,TRBJ1-1,CASSLTAGGNTEAFF,TGTGCCAGCAGCTTAACAGCAGGGGGTAACACTGAAGCTTTCTTT
.,TRBV11-2,.,TRBJ1-1,CASSRRGGSNTEAFF,TGTGCCAGCAGCCGGAGGGGGGGATCGAACACTGAAGCTTTCTTT
.,TRBV5-1,.,TRBJ2-7,CASSVEGWANYEQYF,TGCGCCAGCAGTGTCGAGGGATGGGCCAACTACGAGCAGTACTTC
.,TRBV11-3,once,TRBJ2-7,CASSPGQTYEQYF,TGTGCCAGCAGCCCCGGACAAACCTACGAGCAGTACTTC
TRBD2,TRBV5-4,many,TRBJ2-1,CASSFASGRSYNEQFF,TGTGCCAGCAGCTTTGCTAGCGGGAGGTCCTACAATGAGCAGTTCTTC
.,TRBV10-3,.,TRBJ1-4,CAISRGANEKLFF,TGTGCCATCAGTCGTGGTGCTAATGAAAAACTGTTTTTT